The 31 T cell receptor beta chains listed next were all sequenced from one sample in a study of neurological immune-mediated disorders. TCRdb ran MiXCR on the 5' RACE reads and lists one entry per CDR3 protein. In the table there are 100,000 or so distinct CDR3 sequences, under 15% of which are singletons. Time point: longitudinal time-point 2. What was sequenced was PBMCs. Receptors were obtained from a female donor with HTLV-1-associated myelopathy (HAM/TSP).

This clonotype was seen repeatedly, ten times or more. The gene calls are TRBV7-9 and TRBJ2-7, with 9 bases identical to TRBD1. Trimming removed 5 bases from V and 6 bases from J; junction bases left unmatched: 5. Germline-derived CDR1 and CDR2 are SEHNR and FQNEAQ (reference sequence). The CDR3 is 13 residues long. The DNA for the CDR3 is TGTGCCAGCAGCCCGACGGACAGGGGCGAGCAGTACTTC. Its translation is CASSPTDRGEQYF.

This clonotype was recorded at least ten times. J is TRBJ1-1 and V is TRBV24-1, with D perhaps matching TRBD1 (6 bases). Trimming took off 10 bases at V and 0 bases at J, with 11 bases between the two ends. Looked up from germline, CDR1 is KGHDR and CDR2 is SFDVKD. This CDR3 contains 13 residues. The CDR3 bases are TGTGCCACGAGGACAGCCATGAACACTGAAGCTTTCTTT. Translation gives CATRTAMNTEAFF.

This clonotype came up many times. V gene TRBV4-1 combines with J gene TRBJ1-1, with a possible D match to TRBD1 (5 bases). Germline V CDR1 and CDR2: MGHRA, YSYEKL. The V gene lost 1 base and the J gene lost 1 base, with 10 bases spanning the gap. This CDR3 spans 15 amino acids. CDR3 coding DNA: TGCGCCAGCAGCCAAGGTAGGACACAGAACACTGAAGCTTTCTTT. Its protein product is CASSQGRTQNTEAFF.

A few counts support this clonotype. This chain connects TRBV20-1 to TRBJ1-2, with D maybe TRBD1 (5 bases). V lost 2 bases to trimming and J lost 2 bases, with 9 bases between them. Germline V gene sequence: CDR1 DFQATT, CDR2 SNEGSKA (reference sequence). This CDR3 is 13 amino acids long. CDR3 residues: CSARHSGNYGYTF. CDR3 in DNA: TGCAGTGCTAGACACTCAGGGAACTATGGCTACACCTTC.

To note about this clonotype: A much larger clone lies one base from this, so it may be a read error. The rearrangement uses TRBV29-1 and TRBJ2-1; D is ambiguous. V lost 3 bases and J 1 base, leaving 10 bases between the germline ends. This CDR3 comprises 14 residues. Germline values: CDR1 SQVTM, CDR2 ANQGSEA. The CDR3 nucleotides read TGCAGCGTTGACCAGTGGGGATCCTACAATGAGCAGTTCTTC. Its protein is CSVDQWGSYNEQFF.

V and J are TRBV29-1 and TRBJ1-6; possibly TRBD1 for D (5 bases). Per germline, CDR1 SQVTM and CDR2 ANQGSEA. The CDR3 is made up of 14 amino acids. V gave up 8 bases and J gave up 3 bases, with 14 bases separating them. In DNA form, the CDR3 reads TGCAGCTGCATGACCGGGGGCTATAATTCACCCCTCCACTTT. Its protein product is CSCMTGGYNSPLHF.

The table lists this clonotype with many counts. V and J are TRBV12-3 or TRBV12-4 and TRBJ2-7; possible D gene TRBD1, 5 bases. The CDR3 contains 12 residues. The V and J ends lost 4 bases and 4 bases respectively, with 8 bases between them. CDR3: CASSSSGYEQYF. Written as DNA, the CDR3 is TGTGCCAGCAGTTCTTCAGGGTACGAGCAGTACTTC.

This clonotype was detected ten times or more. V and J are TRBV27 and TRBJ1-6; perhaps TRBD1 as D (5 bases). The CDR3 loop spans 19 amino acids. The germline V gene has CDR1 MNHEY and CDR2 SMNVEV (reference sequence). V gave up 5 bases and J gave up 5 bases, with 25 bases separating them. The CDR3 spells CASSPFKANRDLNNSPLHF. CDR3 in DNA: TGTGCCAGCAGTCCTTTTAAGGCAAACCGGGACCTAAATAATTCACCCCTCCACTTT.

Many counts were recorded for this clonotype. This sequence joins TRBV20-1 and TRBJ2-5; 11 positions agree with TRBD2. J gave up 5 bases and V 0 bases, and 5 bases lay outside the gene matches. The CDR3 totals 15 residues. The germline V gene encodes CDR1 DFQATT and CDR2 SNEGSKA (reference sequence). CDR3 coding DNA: TGCAGTGCTAGAGATGTAGCGGGGGGGCCGGAGACCCAGTACTTC. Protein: CSARDVAGGPETQYF.

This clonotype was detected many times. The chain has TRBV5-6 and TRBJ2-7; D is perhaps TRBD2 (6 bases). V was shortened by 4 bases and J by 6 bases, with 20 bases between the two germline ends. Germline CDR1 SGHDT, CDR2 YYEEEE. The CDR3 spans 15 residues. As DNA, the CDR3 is TGTGCCAGCAGCGCCTGGAGGGGTAGTGGAGGCGAGCAGTACTTC. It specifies CASSAWRGSGGEQYF. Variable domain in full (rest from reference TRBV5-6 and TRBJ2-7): DAGVTQSPTHLIKTRGQQVTLRCSPKSGHDTVSWYQQALGQGPQFIFQYYEEEERQRGNFPDRFSGHQFPNYSSELNVNALLLGDSALYLCASSAWRGSGGEQYFGPGTRLTVT.

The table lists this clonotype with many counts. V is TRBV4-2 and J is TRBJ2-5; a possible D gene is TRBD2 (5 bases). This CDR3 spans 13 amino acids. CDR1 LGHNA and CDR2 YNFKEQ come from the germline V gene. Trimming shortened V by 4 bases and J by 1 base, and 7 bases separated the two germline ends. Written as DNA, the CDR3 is TGTGCCAGCAGCCGAGGGAGCCAAGAGACCCAGTACTTC. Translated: CASSRGSQETQYF.

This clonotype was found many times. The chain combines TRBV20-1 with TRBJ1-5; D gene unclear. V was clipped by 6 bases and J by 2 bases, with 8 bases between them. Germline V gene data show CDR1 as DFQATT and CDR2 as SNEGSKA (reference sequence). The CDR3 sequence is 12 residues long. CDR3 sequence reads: CSAIAGNQPQHF. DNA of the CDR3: TGCAGTGCCATTGCAGGCAATCAGCCCCAGCATTTT.

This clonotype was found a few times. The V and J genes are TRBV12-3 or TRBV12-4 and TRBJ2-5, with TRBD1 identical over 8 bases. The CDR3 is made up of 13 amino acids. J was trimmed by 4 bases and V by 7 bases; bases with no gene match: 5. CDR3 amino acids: CASNQGAIETQYF. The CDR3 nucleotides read TGTGCCAGCAACCAGGGGGCGATAGAGACCCAGTACTTC.

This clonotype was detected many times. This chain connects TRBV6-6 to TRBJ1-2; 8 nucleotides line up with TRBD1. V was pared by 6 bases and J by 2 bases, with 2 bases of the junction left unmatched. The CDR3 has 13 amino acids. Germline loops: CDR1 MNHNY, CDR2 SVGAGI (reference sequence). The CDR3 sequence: CASSRQGNYGYTF. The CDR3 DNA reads TGTGCCAGCAGCAGACAGGGGAACTATGGCTACACCTTC.

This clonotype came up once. For the CDR3, the DNA is TGTGCCACCAGTGACCCCAGAAGGGATGAGCAGTTCTTC. It encodes CATSDPRRDEQFF. The chain employs TRBV24-1 and TRBJ2-1; D not resolved. Germline-derived CDR1 and CDR2 are KGHDR and SFDVKD. The germline V and J ends were trimmed by 4 bases and 8 bases, with 11 bases remaining between them. The CDR3 is made up of 13 amino acids.

The CDR3 region is CASSSRGNNQPQHF. CDR3 DNA: TGTGCCAGCAGCTCCAGGGGGAATAATCAGCCCCAGCATTTT. The gene calls are TRBV14 and TRBJ1-5, with 7 bases aligning to TRBD1. Germline values: CDR1 SGHDN, CDR2 FVKESK. The CDR3 runs to 14 residues. Germline trimming cut 5 bases from V and 4 bases from J; bases unmatched to any gene: 5. The full variable domain, rest sourced from reference TRBV14 and TRBJ1-5, is EAGVTQFPSHSVIEKGQTVTLRCDPISGHDNLYWYRRVMGKEIKFLLHFVKESKQDESGMPNNRFLAERTGGTYSTLKVQPAELEDSGVYFCASSSRGNNQPQHFGDGTRLSIL.

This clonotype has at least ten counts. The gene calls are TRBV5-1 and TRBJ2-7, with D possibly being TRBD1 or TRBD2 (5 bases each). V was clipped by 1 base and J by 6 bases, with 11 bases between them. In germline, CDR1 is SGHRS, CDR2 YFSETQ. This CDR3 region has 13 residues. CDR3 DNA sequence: TGCGCCAGCAGCTTGAGCAGGGAGTTCGAGCAGTACTTC. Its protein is CASSLSREFEQYF.

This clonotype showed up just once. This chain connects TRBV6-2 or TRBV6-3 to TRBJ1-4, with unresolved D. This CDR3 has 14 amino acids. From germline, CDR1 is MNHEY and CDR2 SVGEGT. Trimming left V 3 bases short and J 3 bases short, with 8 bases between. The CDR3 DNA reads TGTGCCAGCAGTTATAATCGGCCTAATGAAAAACTGTTTTTT. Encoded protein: CASSYNRPNEKLFF.

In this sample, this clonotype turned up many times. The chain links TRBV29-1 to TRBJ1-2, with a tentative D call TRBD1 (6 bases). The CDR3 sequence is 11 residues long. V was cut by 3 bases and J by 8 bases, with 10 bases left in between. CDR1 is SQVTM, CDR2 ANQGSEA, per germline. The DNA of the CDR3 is TGCAGCGTTGAGACAGGAAGGGGCTACACCTTC. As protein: CSVETGRGYTF.

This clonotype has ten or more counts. This chain's CDR3 is CASTFREGANEKLFF. CDR3 nucleotides: TGTGCCAGCACCTTCCGGGAGGGGGCTAATGAAAAACTGTTTTTT. This chain links TRBV5-5 with TRBJ1-4, with D perhaps matching TRBD1 (6 bases). The CDR3 is made up of 15 amino acids. With 6 bases removed from V and 3 bases from J, the gap between germline ends came to 15 bases. The germline V gene has CDR1 SGHKS and CDR2 YYEKEE (reference sequence).

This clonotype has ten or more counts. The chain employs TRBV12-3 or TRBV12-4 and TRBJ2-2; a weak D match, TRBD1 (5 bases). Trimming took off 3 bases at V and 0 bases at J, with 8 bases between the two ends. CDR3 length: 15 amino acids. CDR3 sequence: CASSLGRSNTGELFF. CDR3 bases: TGTGCCAGCAGTTTGGGGCGTTCGAACACCGGGGAGCTGTTTTTT.

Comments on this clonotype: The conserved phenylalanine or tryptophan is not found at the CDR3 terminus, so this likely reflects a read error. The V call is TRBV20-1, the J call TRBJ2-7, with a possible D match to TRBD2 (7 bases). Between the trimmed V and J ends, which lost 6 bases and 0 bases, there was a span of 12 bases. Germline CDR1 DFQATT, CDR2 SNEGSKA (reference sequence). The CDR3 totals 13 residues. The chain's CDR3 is CSAKGGNSYEQYI. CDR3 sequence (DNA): TGCAGTGCCAAGGGGGGGAACTCCTACGAGCAGTACATT.

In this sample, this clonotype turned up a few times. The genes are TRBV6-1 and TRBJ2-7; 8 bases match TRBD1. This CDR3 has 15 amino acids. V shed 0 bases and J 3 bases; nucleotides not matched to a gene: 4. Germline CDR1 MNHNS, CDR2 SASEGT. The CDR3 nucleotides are TGTGCCAGCAGTGAAGCGCCTACAGGGGGCTACGAGCAGTACTTC. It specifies CASSEAPTGGYEQYF.

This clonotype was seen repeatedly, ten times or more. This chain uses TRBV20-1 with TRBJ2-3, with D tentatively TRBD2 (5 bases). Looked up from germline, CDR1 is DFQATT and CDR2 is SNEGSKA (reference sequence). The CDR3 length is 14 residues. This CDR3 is CSVKRRTSTDTQYF. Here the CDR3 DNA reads TGCAGCGTAAAACGGAGGACTAGCACAGATACGCAGTATTTT.

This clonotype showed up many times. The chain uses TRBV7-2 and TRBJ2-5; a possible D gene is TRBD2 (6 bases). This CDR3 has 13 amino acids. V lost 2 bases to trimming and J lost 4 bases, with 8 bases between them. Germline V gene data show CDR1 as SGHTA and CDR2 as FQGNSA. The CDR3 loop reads CASSLRRGETQYF. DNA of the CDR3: TGTGCCAGCAGCTTAAGGCGGGGAGAGACCCAGTACTTC.

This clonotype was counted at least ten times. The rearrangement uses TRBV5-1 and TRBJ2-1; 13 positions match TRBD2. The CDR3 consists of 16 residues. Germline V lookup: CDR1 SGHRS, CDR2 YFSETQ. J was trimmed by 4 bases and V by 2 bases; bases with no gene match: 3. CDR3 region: CASSFGLAGAYNEQFF. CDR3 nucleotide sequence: TGCGCCAGCAGCTTCGGACTAGCGGGGGCATACAATGAGCAGTTCTTC. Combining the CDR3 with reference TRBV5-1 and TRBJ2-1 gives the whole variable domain KAGVTQTPRYLIKTRGQQVTLSCSPISGHRSVSWYQQTPGQGLQFLFEYFSETQRNKGNFPGRFSGRQFSNSRSEMNVSTLELGDSALYLCASSFGLAGAYNEQFFGPGTRLTVL.

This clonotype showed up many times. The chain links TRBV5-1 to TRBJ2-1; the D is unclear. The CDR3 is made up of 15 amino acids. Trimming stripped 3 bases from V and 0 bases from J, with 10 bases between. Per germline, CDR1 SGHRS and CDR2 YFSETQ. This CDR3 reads CASSSEVGSYNEQFF. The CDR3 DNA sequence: TGCGCCAGCAGCTCCGAGGTAGGCTCCTACAATGAGCAGTTCTTC.

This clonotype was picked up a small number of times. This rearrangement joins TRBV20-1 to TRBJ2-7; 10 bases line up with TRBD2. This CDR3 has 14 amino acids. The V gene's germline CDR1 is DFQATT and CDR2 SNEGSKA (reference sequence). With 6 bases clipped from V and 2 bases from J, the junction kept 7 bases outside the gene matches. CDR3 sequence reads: CSATPSGGAYEQYF. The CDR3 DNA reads TGCAGTGCGACTCCTAGCGGGGGAGCCTACGAGCAGTACTTC.

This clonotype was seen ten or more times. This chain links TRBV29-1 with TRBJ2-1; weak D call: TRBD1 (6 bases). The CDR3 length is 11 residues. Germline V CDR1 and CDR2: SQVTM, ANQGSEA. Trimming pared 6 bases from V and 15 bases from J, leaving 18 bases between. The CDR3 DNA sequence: TGCAGCGTCCAAAGGGGGAAGGAAGCGTTCTTC. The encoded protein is CSVQRGKEAFF.

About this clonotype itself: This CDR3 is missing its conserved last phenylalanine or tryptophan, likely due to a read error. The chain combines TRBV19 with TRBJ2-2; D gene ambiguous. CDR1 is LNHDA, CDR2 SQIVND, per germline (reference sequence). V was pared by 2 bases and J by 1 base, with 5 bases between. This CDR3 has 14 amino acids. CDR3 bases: TGTGCCAGTAGTATACTGCGGAACACCGGGGAGCTGTTTTTA. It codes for CASSILRNTGELFL.

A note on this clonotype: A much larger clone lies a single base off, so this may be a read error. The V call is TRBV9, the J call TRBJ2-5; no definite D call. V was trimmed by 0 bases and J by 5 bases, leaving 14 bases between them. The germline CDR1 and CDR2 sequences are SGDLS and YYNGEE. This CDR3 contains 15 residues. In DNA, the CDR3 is TGTGCCAGCAGCGTAGGGGATGTTCAAGGGGAGACCCAGTACTTC. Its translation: CASSVGDVQGETQYF.